Listed below are T cell receptor beta chains from one sample, sequenced in a study of blood T cell repertoires in COVID-19. The repertoire was sequenced with immunoSEQ multiplex PCR; TCRdb's copy has only in-frame clones and lacks some. The sample holds nearly 200,000 clones; 70% to 85% are singletons and the top ten take around 6.9%. The material sequenced was peripheral blood. These receptors came from a human donor with acute or convalescent COVID-19. The donor label of this sample is uncertain. Each CDR3 is given with its conserved first and last residue. D genes are given only for firm matches. Not every row has a clone size; where given, it reads once, few, many or a size class.

CDR3 protein	CDR3 DNA	V gene	J gene	clone size	D gene
CATSVTWGLAGGSNTGELFF	TGTGCCACCAGTGTTACTTGGGGACTAGCGGGAGGATCGAACACCGGGGAGCTGTTTTTT	TRBV24-1	TRBJ2-2	-	TRBD2
CASSSSSSGNTIYF	TGTGCCAGCAGTTCGTCGAGCTCTGGAAACACCATATATTTT	TRBV2	TRBJ1-3	-	-
CASSSSGRDSYNEQFF	TGTGCCAGCAGTTCTAGCGGGAGGGACTCCTACAATGAGCAGTTCTTC	TRBV21-1	TRBJ2-1	-	-
CASSLSGRTAGELFF	TGTGCCAGCAGTTTAAGTGGGAGGACCGCCGGGGAGCTGTTTTTT	TRBV28	TRBJ2-2	-	-
CASGMRYGYEQYF	TGTGCCAGCGGAATGAGGTACGGCTACGAGCAGTACTTC	TRBV5-8	TRBJ2-7	-	-
CATSDIPLGISNTGELFF	TGTGCCACCAGTGACATACCCCTCGGGATTTCGAACACCGGGGAGCTGTTTTTT	TRBV24-1	TRBJ2-2	-	-
CASSFTRTNEKLFF	TGTGCCAGCAGCTTTACCCGGACTAATGAAAAACTGTTTTTT	TRBV7-8	TRBJ1-4	-	-
CASSSWTGMGGNTIYF	TGTGCCAGTAGTTCCTGGACAGGGATGGGTGGAAACACCATATATTTT	TRBV19	TRBJ1-3	-	TRBD1
CASSLSMLGSGELFF	TGTGCCAGCAGCCTCAGTATGCTCGGGTCCGGGGAGCTGTTTTTT	TRBV3-1/TRBV3-2	TRBJ2-2	-	-
CASTGLAGVQETQYF	TGTGCCAGCACCGGACTAGCGGGAGTTCAAGAGACCCAGTACTTC	TRBV2	TRBJ2-5	once	TRBD2
CASSYPGNQETQYF	TGCGCCAGCAGCTACCCCGGGAACCAAGAGACCCAGTACTTC	TRBV5-1	TRBJ2-5	-	-
CASSARQGASEQYF	TGTGCCAGCAGTGCCCGACAGGGGGCAAGCGAGCAGTACTTC	TRBV27	TRBJ2-7	-	TRBD1
CASIPAGGNEQFF	TGTGCCAGCATCCCCGCGGGAGGAAATGAGCAGTTCTTC	TRBV7-2	TRBJ2-1	-	TRBD2
CASSLSGDTQYF	TGTGCCAGCAGCTTATCGGGGGATACGCAGTATTTT	TRBV7-2	TRBJ2-3	-	-
CASSSGTERVQETQYF	TGTGCCAGCAGCTCCGGGACTGAAAGGGTCCAAGAGACCCAGTACTTC	TRBV11-2	TRBJ2-5	-	-
CASIPGGRTATNEKLFF	TGTGCCAGCATCCCTGGTGGGAGGACCGCAACTAATGAAAAACTGTTTTTT	TRBV27	TRBJ1-4	-	-
CASRNRGYGYTF	TGTGCCAGCAGGAACAGGGGATATGGCTACACCTTC	TRBV12-3/TRBV12-4	TRBJ1-2	-	TRBD1
CASRKLAGGADTQYF	TGTGCCAGCAGGAAACTAGCGGGAGGAGCAGATACGCAGTATTTT	TRBV2	TRBJ2-3	-	TRBD2
CAWSSQGATEAFF	TGTGCCTGGAGTTCACAGGGGGCCACTGAAGCTTTCTTT	TRBV30	TRBJ1-1	-	TRBD1
CASGFGQGRSNEQFF	TGTGCTAGTGGTTTCGGCCAGGGCAGGAGCAATGAGCAGTTCTTC	TRBV12-5	TRBJ2-1	-	-
CASSQDRSNEQFF	TGTGCCAGCAGCCAAGATAGGAGTAATGAGCAGTTCTTC	TRBV3-1/TRBV3-2	TRBJ2-1	-	-
CASGTGANNEQFF	TGTGCCAGCGGGACAGGGGCCAACAATGAGCAGTTCTTC	TRBV7-3	TRBJ2-1	-	TRBD1
CASSLGITSTDTQYF	TGCGCCAGCAGCCTCGGGATAACTAGCACAGATACGCAGTATTTT	TRBV5-1	TRBJ2-3	-	-
CASSQLTGYEQYF	TGTGCCAGCAGCCAACTCACAGGGTACGAGCAGTACTTC	TRBV14	TRBJ2-7	once	-
CASSPQGRGTEAFF	TGTGCCAGCAGCCCACAGGGAAGGGGCACTGAAGCTTTCTTT	TRBV5-4	TRBJ1-1	-	-
CASSPGGVGTDTQYF	TGTGCCAGCAGCCCAGGGGGCGTTGGGACAGATACGCAGTATTTT	TRBV7-2	TRBJ2-3	-	TRBD1
CASSPGTGSTDTQYF	TGTGCCAGCAGCCCCGGGACAGGGTCCACAGATACGCAGTATTTT	TRBV11-1	TRBJ2-3	once	TRBD1
CASSLAFPSGNTGELFF	TGTGCCAGCAGCTTAGCTTTCCCTAGCGGGAACACCGGGGAGCTGTTTTTT	TRBV13	TRBJ2-2	-	TRBD2
CASRGQGANQPQHF	TGTGCCAGCCGAGGGCAGGGGGCAAATCAGCCCCAGCATTTT	TRBV6-5	TRBJ1-5	-	TRBD1
CASGLAGVVGEQFF	TGTGCCAGCGGGCTAGCGGGAGTGGTGGGTGAGCAGTTCTTC	TRBV7-8	TRBJ2-1	-	TRBD2
CASSLGGGKETQYF	TGTGCCAGCAGCTTGGGGGGAGGGAAAGAGACCCAGTACTTC	TRBV7-2	TRBJ2-5	-	TRBD2
CASSLAGIDTGELFF	TGTGCCAGCAGTTTGGCAGGGATTGACACCGGGGAGCTGTTTTTT	TRBV28	TRBJ2-2	-	-
CASSYGQGTNEQFF	TGCGCCAGCAGCTATGGACAGGGGACAAATGAGCAGTTCTTC	TRBV5-1	TRBJ2-1	once	TRBD1
CASSLGTGRKETQYF	TGTGCCAGCAGCTTGGGGACAGGGCGTAAAGAGACCCAGTACTTC	TRBV5-8	TRBJ2-5	-	TRBD1
CASSQATRAANTGELFF	TGTGCCAGCAGCCAAGCGACTAGAGCGGCGAACACCGGGGAGCTGTTTTTT	TRBV3-1/TRBV3-2	TRBJ2-2	-	-
CAITGNGDSPLHF	TGTGCCATTACAGGGAACGGGGATTCACCCCTCCACTTT	TRBV10-3	TRBJ1-6	-	-
CASSRGTEAFF	TGTGCCAGCAGCCGGGGAACTGAAGCTTTCTTT	TRBV27	TRBJ1-1	-	-
CSVLGTGVTYEQYF	TGCAGCGTACTCGGGACAGGGGTGACCTACGAGCAGTACTTC	TRBV29-1	TRBJ2-7	once	TRBD1
CASSQVQGRSPLHF	TGTGCCAGCAGCCAAGTACAGGGTCGGTCACCCCTCCACTTT	TRBV14	TRBJ1-6	-	-
CASSSKQYGGNYGYTF	TGTGCCAGTAGCTCCAAACAATACGGGGGGAACTATGGCTACACCTTC	TRBV19	TRBJ1-2	-	-
CASREAGGRADTQYF	TGTGCCAGCAGAGAGGCGGGAGGGAGGGCAGATACGCAGTATTTT	TRBV6-5	TRBJ2-3	-	TRBD2
CASSLPGGMSSYNEQFF	TGTGCCAGCAGTCTTCCGGGGGGTATGAGCTCCTACAATGAGCAGTTCTTC	TRBV28	TRBJ2-1	-	TRBD2
CASSSPPAGGSNYGYTF	TGTGCCAGCAGTTCTCCTCCGGCAGGGGGATCTAACTATGGCTACACCTTC	TRBV28	TRBJ1-2	-	TRBD1
CATSEPRGNEQFF	TGTGCCACCAGTGAACCCCGAGGGAATGAGCAGTTCTTC	TRBV24-1	TRBJ2-1	-	-
CASRQSGSTDTQYF	TGTGCCAGCAGGCAAAGCGGGAGCACAGATACGCAGTATTTT	TRBV4-2	TRBJ2-3	-	-
CASSSAYRGPNYGYTF	TGTGCCAGCAGCTCAGCCTACAGGGGGCCGAACTATGGCTACACCTTC	TRBV7-9	TRBJ1-2	-	TRBD1
CASSSWTSGSQETQYF	TGTGCCAGCAGCTCCTGGACTAGCGGGAGCCAAGAGACCCAGTACTTC	TRBV5-6	TRBJ2-5	few	TRBD2
CATSRYGYEQYF	TGTGCCACCAGCAGGTACGGTTACGAGCAGTACTTC	TRBV15	TRBJ2-7	-	-
CASRPLRGFDQPQHF	TGTGCCAGCAGGCCTCTCAGGGGGTTTGATCAGCCCCAGCATTTT	TRBV27	TRBJ1-5	-	TRBD1
CASSLGGARNTEAFF	TGTGCCAGCAGCTTGGGAGGGGCCCGGAACACTGAAGCTTTCTTT	TRBV11-3	TRBJ1-1	-	-
CASRPDRGGTEAFF	TGTGCCAGCAGACCCGACAGGGGAGGGACTGAAGCTTTCTTT	TRBV2	TRBJ1-1	-	TRBD1
CSASTGGRVYEQYF	TGCAGCGCCTCGACGGGCGGGAGGGTCTACGAGCAGTACTTC	TRBV29-1	TRBJ2-7	-	TRBD2
CASSDGGQGFGQPQHF	TGTGCCAGCAGCGACGGCGGACAGGGGTTTGGGCAGCCCCAGCATTTT	TRBV6-2/TRBV6-3	TRBJ1-5	-	TRBD1